Listed here are 27 T cell receptor beta chains from one sample, sequenced in a study of identical twins. TCRdb itself ran the 5' RACE reads through MiXCR, one entry per CDR3 protein. The sample shows approximately 700,000 distinct CDR3 sequences, 18% of them seen only once. The sample also formed part of further work on T cells expressing NK-cell markers.

The sample comprised PBMCs. The receptors derive from a woman aged 18-30 years in good health.

J is TRBJ1-2 and V is TRBV6-5; no clear D gene. The V end lost 2 bases, the J end lost 1 base, and 8 bases lay between the germline ends. The CDR3 has 14 residues. CDR1 is MNHEY, CDR2 SVGAGI, per germline. This CDR3 is CASSYNRDNYGYTF. The CDR3 DNA is TGTGCCAGCAGTTACAATCGGGATAACTATGGCTACACCTTC.

This clonotype is a singleton in its sample. The junction shows a germline mismatch at one end, possibly a read error. This sequence joins TRBV4-3 and TRBJ2-3; D not certain. The germline V gene has CDR1 LGHNA and CDR2 YSLEER. This CDR3 spans 12 amino acids. The CDR3 DNA sequence: TGCGCCAGCAGCCAAGGTCAGGATACGCAGCTTTTT. Translated: CASSQGQDTQLF.

The V gene is TRBV12-3 or TRBV12-4, the J gene TRBJ2-1; 9 bases match TRBD2. The CDR3 loop spans 14 amino acids. The V segment lost 6 bases and the J segment 8 bases; nucleotides outside the gene matches: 8. The CDR3, as DNA: TGTGCCAGCAGCTCCACCACTAGCGGGTATGAGCAGTTCTTC. Residues: CASSSTTSGYEQFF.

The chain uses TRBV9 and TRBJ2-2, with 7 nucleotides matching TRBD1. The V gene end was trimmed by 3 bases and the J gene end by 1 base; junction bases not matched to a gene: 3. The CDR3 is 15 residues long. CDR1 SGDLS and CDR2 YYNGEE come from the germline V gene. The CDR3 bases are TGTGCCAGCAGCGCCTACAGGGGGAACACCGGGGAGCTGTTTTTT. It codes for CASSAYRGNTGELFF.

The V gene is TRBV3-1, the J gene TRBJ2-5; D may match TRBD1 or TRBD2 (5 bases each). The CDR3 is made up of 13 amino acids. CDR1 is LGHDT, CDR2 YNNKEL, per germline (reference sequence). V lost 5 bases and J 4 bases, leaving 11 bases between the germline ends. CDR3 coding DNA: TGTGCCAGCAGCAATCAGGGACGAGAGACCCAGTACTTC. Protein sequence: CASSNQGRETQYF.

This clonotype showed up just a few times. V usage is TRBV7-2 and J usage is TRBJ2-6, with D possibly being TRBD1 or TRBD2 (5 bases each). There are 15 residues in the CDR3. Germline CDR1 is SGHTA and CDR2 is FQGNSA. Trimming stripped 3 bases from V and 2 bases from J, with 8 bases between. CDR3 DNA sequence: TGTGCCAGCAGCTTCGGGACGCCTGGGGCCAACGTCCTGACTTTC. It encodes CASSFGTPGANVLTF.

The rearrangement uses TRBV20-1 and TRBJ2-5; no firm D call. Germline V gives CDR1 DFQATT, CDR2 SNEGSKA (reference sequence). This CDR3 has 13 amino acids. Trimming left V 0 bases short and J 3 bases short, with 8 bases between. CDR3 sequence (DNA): TGCAGTGCTAGAGACCTGCGCAAAGAGACCCAGTACTTC. It codes for CSARDLRKETQYF.

The gene calls are TRBV7-9 and TRBJ1-5; no firm D call. Germline values: CDR1 SEHNR, CDR2 FQNEAQ (reference sequence). The CDR3 runs 14 residues. With 4 bases removed from V and 4 bases from J, the gap between germline ends came to 11 bases. CDR3 sequence reads: CASSSPGNNQPQHF. Here the CDR3 DNA reads TGTGCCAGCAGCTCGCCGGGGAATAATCAGCCCCAGCATTTT.

There are a few counts of this clonotype. The rearrangement joins TRBV12-3 or TRBV12-4 to TRBJ1-1; a possible D gene is TRBD1 (6 bases). This CDR3 is built from 13 residues. V lost 8 bases and J lost 6, with 16 bases in between. In DNA form, the CDR3 reads TGTGCCAGCGGGTACAGGGTAGGGTCTGAAGCTTTCTTT. It yields the protein CASGYRVGSEAFF.

The chain uses TRBV18 and TRBJ2-7; D may be TRBD2 (5 bases). The CDR3 is 13 amino acids. The germline V and J ends were trimmed by 3 bases and 7 bases, with 13 bases remaining between them. Germline V gene lookup returns CDR1 KGHSH and CDR2 LQKENI. The DNA of the CDR3 is TGTGCCAGCTCACCCACCGGGGAAGGGGAGCAGTACTTC. Translation: CASSPTGEGEQYF. Based on the CDR3 plus reference TRBV18 and TRBJ2-7, the full variable domain is NAGVMQNPRHLVRRRGQEARLRCSPMKGHSHVYWYRQLPEEGLKFMVYLQKENIIDESGMPKERFSAEFPKEGPSILRIQQVVRGDSAAYFCASSPTGEGEQYFGPGTRLTVT.

This chain links TRBV15 with TRBJ2-1; TRBD1 or TRBD2 may be the D gene (5 bases each). CDR3 length: 15 residues. Germline V CDR1 and CDR2: LNHNV, YYDKDF (reference sequence). Trimming took off 5 bases at V and 2 bases at J, with 13 bases between the two ends. The CDR3 here is CATSRDLQPYNEQFF. The CDR3 DNA sequence: TGTGCCACCAGCCGGGACCTCCAACCCTACAATGAGCAGTTCTTC.

The V and J genes are TRBV9 and TRBJ1-1, with 10 bases aligning to TRBD1. Germline CDR1 reads SGDLS; CDR2 reads YYNGEE. This CDR3 is built from 16 residues. V was clipped by 3 bases and J by 0 bases; unmatched bases: 5. CDR3 nucleotides: TGTGCCAGCAGCGCACCGGGACAGGGGATGAACACTGAAGCTTTCTTT. Encoded protein: CASSAPGQGMNTEAFF.

The chain has TRBV5-6 and TRBJ1-6; D ambiguous. V lost 2 bases to trimming and J lost 7 bases, with 4 bases between them. CDR3 length equals 12 residues. The V gene's germline CDR1 is SGHDT and CDR2 YYEEEE. CDR3 sequence: CASSLRNSPLHF. DNA for the CDR3: TGTGCCAGCAGCTTAAGAAATTCACCCCTCCACTTT.

J is TRBJ2-3 and V is TRBV12-3 or TRBV12-4, with 10 bases matching TRBD2. The CDR3 totals 17 residues. V shed 1 base and J 4 bases; nucleotides not matched to a gene: 8. The CDR3 DNA reads as TGTGCCAGCAGTTTAGGTCTTACTAGCGGGACGTCAGATACGCAGTATTTT. Translating gives CASSLGLTSGTSDTQYF.

This clonotype has a handful of counts. Germline is not matched at one junction end, which may reflect a read error. The chain carries TRBV7-7 and TRBJ2-1, with D unresolved. CDR1 and CDR2 from the germline V gene are SSHAT and FNYEAQ (reference sequence). CDR3 length equals 15 residues. The CDR3 protein is CASSLDIGSNNEQFF. DNA for the CDR3: TGTGCTAGCAGCTTAGATATAGGGTCCAACAATGAGCAGTTCTTC.

The chain uses TRBV20-1 and TRBJ2-7; unclear D gene. V was clipped by 4 bases and J by 1 base, with 17 bases between them. Germline-derived CDR1 and CDR2 are DFQATT and SNEGSKA (reference sequence). The CDR3 sequence is 15 residues long. This chain's CDR3 is CSAKNPVRVSYEQYF. The CDR3 DNA reads as TGCAGTGCTAAGAACCCCGTTCGGGTTTCCTACGAGCAGTACTTC.

The chain has TRBV5-1 and TRBJ2-7; D is perhaps TRBD1 or TRBD2 (5 bases each). The CDR3 spans 14 residues. In germline, CDR1 is SGHRS, CDR2 YFSETQ. Trimming cost V 5 bases and J 4 bases, with 16 bases left between them. The CDR3 sequence: CASRIGTGPYEQYF. The CDR3 DNA is TGCGCCAGCAGGATCGGGACGGGACCTTACGAGCAGTACTTC.

A single count supports this clonotype. The rearrangement joins TRBV20-1 to TRBJ2-1; 7 bases line up with TRBD1. The trim removed 5 bases at V and 7 bases at J, leaving 8 bases unmatched. CDR1 DFQATT and CDR2 SNEGSKA come from the germline V gene (reference sequence). This CDR3 has 13 residues. CDR3: CSALTGLGNEQFF. CDR3 nucleotide sequence: TGCAGTGCTCTGACAGGGTTAGGTAATGAGCAGTTCTTC.

This clonotype has more than one count but fewer than ten. The DNA of the CDR3 is TGTGCCAGCTCACTCACCGGGACAGGGCGAGGGACCCAGTACTTC. Protein sequence: CASSLTGTGRGTQYF. This chain uses TRBV18 with TRBJ2-5; 9 bases fit TRBD1. CDR3 length: 15 residues. Germline values: CDR1 KGHSH, CDR2 LQKENI. J lost 7 bases, V lost 4 bases, and 10 bases had no gene match. Combining the CDR3 with reference TRBV18 and TRBJ2-5 gives the whole variable domain NAGVMQNPRHLVRRRGQEARLRCSPMKGHSHVYWYRQLPEEGLKFMVYLQKENIIDESGMPKERFSAEFPKEGPSILRIQQVVRGDSAAYFCASSLTGTGRGTQYFGPGTRLLVL.

This clonotype was recorded many times. The J gene is TRBJ2-7, the V gene TRBV7-6; weak D call: TRBD1 (6 bases). V was pared by 2 bases and J by 3 bases, with 11 bases between. Germline loops: CDR1 SGHVS, CDR2 FNYEAQ. The CDR3 is 14 residues long. The CDR3 sequence: CASSLRGGGYEQYF. The CDR3 DNA reads TGTGCCAGCAGCTTACGAGGGGGTGGCTACGAGCAGTACTTC. Variable domain in full (rest from reference TRBV7-6 and TRBJ2-7): GAGVSQSPRYKVTKRGQDVALRCDPISGHVSLYWYRQALGQGPEFLTYFNYEAQQDKSGLPNDRFSAERPEGSISTLTIQRTEQRDSAMYRCASSLRGGGYEQYFGPGTRLTVT.

This clonotype was seen many times. Germline and junction disagree at one end, which may indicate a read error. The chain is built from TRBV5-1 and TRBJ2-7, with 8 nucleotides matching TRBD1. The CDR3 covers 12 residues. Germline values: CDR1 SGHRS, CDR2 YFSETQ. CDR3 residues: CASSFTGGEQYF. The CDR3 DNA reads as TGTGCCAGCAGCTTTACAGGGGGTGAGCAGTACTTC.

V and J are TRBV9 and TRBJ2-3; D is undetermined. Looked up from germline, CDR1 is SGDLS and CDR2 is YYNGEE. The CDR3 is 14 amino acids. The germline V and J ends were trimmed by 5 bases and 6 bases, with 16 bases remaining between them. This chain's CDR3 is CASSAGWGWDTQYF. The CDR3 DNA is TGTGCCAGCAGTGCAGGATGGGGTTGGGATACGCAGTATTTT.

This clonotype showed up just a few times. This rearrangement joins TRBV10-3 to TRBJ2-1, with 10 bases identical to TRBD2. The length of the CDR3 is 14 residues. The trim removed 11 bases at V and 4 bases at J, leaving 8 bases unmatched. CDR1 and CDR2 from the germline V gene are ENHRY and SYGVKD. CDR3 coding DNA: TGTGCCGTTGAAGCGGGAGGGTTTTACAATGAGCAGTTCTTC. It is translated as CAVEAGGFYNEQFF.

The CDR3 is CSASRRNTEAFF. CDR3 DNA: TGCAGTGCTTCCCGACGGAACACTGAAGCTTTCTTT. The chain has TRBV20-1 and TRBJ1-1; D unclear. Germline V CDR1 and CDR2: DFQATT, SNEGSKA (reference sequence). Trimming took off 5 bases at V and 1 base at J, with 8 bases between the two ends. The CDR3 contains 12 residues.

As regards this clonotype: An end of the junction does not agree with germline; a read error may underlie this. V and J are TRBV25-1 and TRBJ1-1, with 8 bases lining up with TRBD1. The germline CDR1 and CDR2 sequences are MGHDK and SYGVNS. The CDR3 has 11 residues. The DNA of the CDR3 is TGTGCCAGCAGTGATCCCAGGGGGCGCCTCTTT. Its translation is CASSDPRGRLF.

V is TRBV6-1 and J is TRBJ2-7; no clear D gene. The CDR3 runs 11 residues. Trimming removed 8 bases from V and 5 bases from J, with 10 bases in between. Germline CDR1 reads MNHNS; CDR2 reads SASEGT. In nucleotides, the CDR3 is TGTGCCAGCCGGGTTACTAACGAGCAGTACTTC. Protein: CASRVTNEQYF.

The J gene is TRBJ1-5, the V gene TRBV20-1; D not resolved. From germline, CDR1 is DFQATT and CDR2 SNEGSKA (reference sequence). The CDR3 sequence is 14 residues long. V was clipped by 6 bases and J by 2 bases, with 14 bases between them. The CDR3 protein is CSAPPGGGNQPQHF. The DNA of the CDR3 is TGCAGTGCGCCCCCCGGAGGAGGCAATCAGCCCCAGCATTTT.